This is a list of T cell receptor beta chains from one sample in a study of blood T cells in healthy people across ages. TCRdb reanalysed the 5' RACE reads using MiXCR and keeps one entry per CDR3 protein. The top ten hold roughly 2.1% of the sample, which has 1.5 million to 2 million distinct CDR3 sequences, about 50% seen once. Sequenced input: blood. The source is a woman aged 40 to 50 in good health. Each CDR3 is given with its conserved first and last residue. A D gene is named only where the DNA matches it firmly. Expanded clones get a size class; other rows say once, few or many, or leave the size out.

13,-,-,TRBJ2-1,TRBV7-2,TGTGCCAGCAGCTTAGACAGACCCAGTGGGCAGTTCTTC,CASSLDRPSGQFF
15,once,-,TRBJ2-5,TRBV4-1,TGCGCCAGCAGCCAAGAGAACAGGGTAACAGAGACCCAGTACTTC,CASSQENRVTETQYF
14,many,-,TRBJ2-5,TRBV14,TGTGCCAGCAGCCAAGGGGCTAGATCTGAGACCCAGTACTTC,CASSQGARSETQYF
14,-,-,TRBJ2-3,TRBV5-4,TGTGCCAGCAGCTTGGAGATAAGCACAGATACGCAGTATTTT,CASSLEISTDTQYF
14,-,-,TRBJ2-7,TRBV3-1,TGTGCCAGCGAAGTTGCGGGCGTCTACAATGAGCAGTACTTC,CASEVAGVYNEQYF
15,-,-,TRBJ1-5,TRBV28,TGTGCCAGCATTACTACCGGGGACATGGACCAGCCCCAGCATTTT,CASITTGDMDQPQHF
16,many,TRBD2,TRBJ2-1,TRBV7-2,TGTGCCAGCAGCTTAGCACTAGCGGGGAGTTACAATGAGCAGTTCTTC,CASSLALAGSYNEQFF
14,-,-,TRBJ1-5,TRBV9,TGTGCCAGCAGCGTAGCAGGGGATGGCCAGCCCCAGCATTTT,CASSVAGDGQPQHF
14,-,-,TRBJ1-2,TRBV21-1,TGTGCCAGCAGCAAAGGGCAGGGGAAGCATGGCTACACCTTC,CASSKGQGKHGYTF
15,-,-,TRBJ1-2,TRBV5-1,TGCGCCAGCAGCTTGGCCGTGGAGGAGAACTATGGCTACACCTTC,CASSLAVEENYGYTF
17,few,-,TRBJ2-3,TRBV11-2,TGTGCCAGCAGCTTAGATCATAGGACAGCCACCGGGGATACGCAGTATTTT,CASSLDHRTATGDTQYF
14,few,-,TRBJ2-5,TRBV7-2,TGTGCCAGCAGCCCGACGGCTGGCGAGGGTCCCCAGTACTTC,CASSPTAGEGPQYF
18,-,TRBD2,TRBJ2-5,TRBV20-1,TGCAGTGCTAGACCGGGACTAGCGGGGGGGCTGTACCAAGAGACCCAGTACTTC,CSARPGLAGGLYQETQYF
13,-,-,TRBJ1-6,TRBV2,TGTGCCAGCAGAGAGGACAGCCTTTCACCCCTCCACTTT,CASREDSLSPLHF
14,-,-,TRBJ1-4,TRBV28,TGTGCCAGCAGCATGACGGACCTGAATGAAAAACTGTTTTTT,CASSMTDLNEKLFF
15,few,TRBD1,TRBJ2-1,TRBV5-5,TGTGCCAGCAGCGCAGGGACAGGGGGCTTGTATGAGCAGTTCTTC,CASSAGTGGLYEQFF